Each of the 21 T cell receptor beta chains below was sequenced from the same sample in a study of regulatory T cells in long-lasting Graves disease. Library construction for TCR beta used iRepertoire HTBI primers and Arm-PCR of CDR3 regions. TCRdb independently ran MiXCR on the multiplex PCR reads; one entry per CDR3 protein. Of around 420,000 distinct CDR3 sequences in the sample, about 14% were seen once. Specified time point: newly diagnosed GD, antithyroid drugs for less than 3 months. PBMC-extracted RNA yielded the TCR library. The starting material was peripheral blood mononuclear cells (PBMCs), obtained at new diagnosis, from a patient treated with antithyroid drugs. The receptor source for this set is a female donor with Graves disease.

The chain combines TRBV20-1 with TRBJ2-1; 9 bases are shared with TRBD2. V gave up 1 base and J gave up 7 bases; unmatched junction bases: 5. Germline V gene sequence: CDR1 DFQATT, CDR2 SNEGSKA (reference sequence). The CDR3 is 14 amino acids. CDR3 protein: CSARGPSGKNEQFF. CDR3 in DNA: TGCAGTGCTAGAGGCCCTAGCGGGAAAAATGAGCAGTTCTTC.

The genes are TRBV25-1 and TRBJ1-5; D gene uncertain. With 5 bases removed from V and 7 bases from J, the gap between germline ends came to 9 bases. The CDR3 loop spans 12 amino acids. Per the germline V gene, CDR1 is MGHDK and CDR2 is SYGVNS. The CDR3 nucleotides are TGTGCCAGCAGTAAGGACGGACAGCCCCAGCATTTT. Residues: CASSKDGQPQHF.

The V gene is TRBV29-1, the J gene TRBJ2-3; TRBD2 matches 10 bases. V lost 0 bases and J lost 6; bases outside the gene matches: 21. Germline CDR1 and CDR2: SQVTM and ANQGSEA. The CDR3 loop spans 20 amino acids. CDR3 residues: CSVEDLGLAGDIIWADTQYF. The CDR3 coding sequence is TGCAGCGTTGAAGATCTGGGGCTAGCGGGAGATATCATATGGGCGGATACGCAGTATTTT.

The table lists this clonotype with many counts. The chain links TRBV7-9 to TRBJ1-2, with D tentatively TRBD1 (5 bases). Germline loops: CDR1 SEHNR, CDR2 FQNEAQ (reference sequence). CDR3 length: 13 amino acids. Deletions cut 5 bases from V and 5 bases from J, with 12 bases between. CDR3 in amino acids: CASSALTDYGYTF. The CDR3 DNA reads TGTGCCAGCAGCGCCCTGACAGATTATGGCTACACCTTC.

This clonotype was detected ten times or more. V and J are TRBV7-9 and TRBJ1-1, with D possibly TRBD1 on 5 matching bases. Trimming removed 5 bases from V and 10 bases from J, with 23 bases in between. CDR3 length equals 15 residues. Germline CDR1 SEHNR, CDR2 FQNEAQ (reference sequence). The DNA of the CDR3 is TGTGCCAGCAGCGGACCCGGGACGTCTGCAGAGGGAGCTTTCTTT. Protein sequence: CASSGPGTSAEGAFF.

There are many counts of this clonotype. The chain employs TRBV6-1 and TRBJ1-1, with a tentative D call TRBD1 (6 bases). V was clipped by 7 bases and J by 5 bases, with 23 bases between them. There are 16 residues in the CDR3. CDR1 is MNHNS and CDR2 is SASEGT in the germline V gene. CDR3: CASNPKGVGGMTEAFF. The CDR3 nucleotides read TGTGCCAGCAACCCGAAGGGGGTAGGGGGGATGACTGAAGCTTTCTTT.

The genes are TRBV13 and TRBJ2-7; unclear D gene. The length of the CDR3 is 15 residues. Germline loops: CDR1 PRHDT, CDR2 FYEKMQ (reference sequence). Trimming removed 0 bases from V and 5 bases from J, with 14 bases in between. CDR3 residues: CASSLGDVWADEQYF. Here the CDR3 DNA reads TGTGCCAGCAGCTTAGGCGACGTCTGGGCGGACGAGCAGTACTTC.

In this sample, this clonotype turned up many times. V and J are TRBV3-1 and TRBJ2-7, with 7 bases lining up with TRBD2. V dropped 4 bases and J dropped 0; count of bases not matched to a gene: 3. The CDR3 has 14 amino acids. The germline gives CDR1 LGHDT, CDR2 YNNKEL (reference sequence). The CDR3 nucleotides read TGTGCCAGCAGCCTCGGGACTACCTCCTACGAGCAGTACTTC. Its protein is CASSLGTTSYEQYF.

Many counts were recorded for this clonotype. The CDR3 here is CATSGNGDEQFF. The CDR3 DNA follows: TGTGCCACCAGTGGGAACGGGGACGAGCAGTTCTTC. The chain uses TRBV24-1 and TRBJ2-1; perhaps D is TRBD1 or TRBD2 (5 bases each). The CDR3 spans 12 residues. CDR1 is KGHDR, CDR2 SFDVKD, per germline. V was shortened by 5 bases and J by 10 bases, with 11 bases between the two germline ends.

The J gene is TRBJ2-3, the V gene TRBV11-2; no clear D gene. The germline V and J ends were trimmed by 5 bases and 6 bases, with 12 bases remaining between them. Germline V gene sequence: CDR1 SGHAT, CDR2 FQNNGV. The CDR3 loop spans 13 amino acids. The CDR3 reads CASSPLTQDTQYF. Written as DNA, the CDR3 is TGTGCCAGCAGCCCCCTCACCCAGGATACGCAGTATTTT. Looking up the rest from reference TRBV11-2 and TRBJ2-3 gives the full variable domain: EAGVAQSPRYKIIEKRQSVAFWCNPISGHATLYWYQQILGQGPKLLIQFQNNGVVDDSQLPKDRFSAERLKGVDSTLKIQPAKLEDSAVYLCASSPLTQDTQYFGPGTRLTVL.

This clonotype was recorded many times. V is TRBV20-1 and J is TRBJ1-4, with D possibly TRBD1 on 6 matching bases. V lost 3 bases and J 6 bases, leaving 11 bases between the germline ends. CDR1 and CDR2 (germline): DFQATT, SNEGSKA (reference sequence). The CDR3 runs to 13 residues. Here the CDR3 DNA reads TGCAGTGCTAGTAACAGGGCCGATGAAAAACTGTTTTTT. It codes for CSASNRADEKLFF.

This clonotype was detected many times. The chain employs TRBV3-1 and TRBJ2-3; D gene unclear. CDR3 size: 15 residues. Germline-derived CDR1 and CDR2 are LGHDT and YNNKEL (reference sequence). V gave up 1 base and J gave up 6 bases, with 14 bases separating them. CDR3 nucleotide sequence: TGTGCCAGCAGCCAAGGTGGGGTAACCGGGGATACGCAGTATTTT. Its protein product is CASSQGGVTGDTQYF.

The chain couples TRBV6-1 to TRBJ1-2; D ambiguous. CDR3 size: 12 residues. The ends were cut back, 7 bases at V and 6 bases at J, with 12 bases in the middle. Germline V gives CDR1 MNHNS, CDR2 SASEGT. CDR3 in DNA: TGTGCCAGCACCCCGGGGTTGGATGGCTACACCTTC. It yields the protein CASTPGLDGYTF.

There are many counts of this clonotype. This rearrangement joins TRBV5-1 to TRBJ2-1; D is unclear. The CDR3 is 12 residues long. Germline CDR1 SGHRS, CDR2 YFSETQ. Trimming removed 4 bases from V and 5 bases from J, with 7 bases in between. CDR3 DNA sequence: TGCGCCAGCAGCCCATACGACAATGAGCAGTTCTTC. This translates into CASSPYDNEQFF.

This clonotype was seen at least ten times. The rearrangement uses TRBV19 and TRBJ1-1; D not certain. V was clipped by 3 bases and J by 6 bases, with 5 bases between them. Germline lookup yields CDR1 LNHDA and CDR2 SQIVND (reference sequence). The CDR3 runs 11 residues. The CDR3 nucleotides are TGTGCCAGTAGTATCGGGTCTGAAGCTTTCTTT. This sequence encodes CASSIGSEAFF. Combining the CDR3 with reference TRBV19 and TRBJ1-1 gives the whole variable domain DGGITQSPKYLFRKEGQNVTLSCEQNLNHDAMYWYRQDPGQGLRLIYYSQIVNDFQKGDIAEGYSVSREKKESFPLTVTSAQKNPTAFYLCASSIGSEAFFGQGTRLTVV.

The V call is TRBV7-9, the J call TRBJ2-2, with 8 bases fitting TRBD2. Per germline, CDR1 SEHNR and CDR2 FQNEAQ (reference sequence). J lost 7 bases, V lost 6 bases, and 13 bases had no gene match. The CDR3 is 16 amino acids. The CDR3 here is CASSSPPGLGYGELFF. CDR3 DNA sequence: TGTGCCAGCAGTTCGCCTCCGGGACTAGGGTACGGGGAGCTGTTTTTT.

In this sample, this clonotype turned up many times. Here the CDR3 DNA reads TGTGCCAGCGGATATGAGCAGTTCTTC. Translating gives CASGYEQFF. The V call is TRBV12-3 or TRBV12-4, the J call TRBJ2-1, with no clear D. V was shortened by 8 bases and J by 8 bases, with 4 bases between the two germline ends. This CDR3 has 9 amino acids.

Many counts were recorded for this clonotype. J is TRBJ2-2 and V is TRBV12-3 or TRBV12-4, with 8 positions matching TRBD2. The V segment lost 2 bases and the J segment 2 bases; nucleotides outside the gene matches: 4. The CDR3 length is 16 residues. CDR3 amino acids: CASSLSGGPNTGELFF. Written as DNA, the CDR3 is TGTGCCAGCAGTTTAAGCGGGGGCCCCAACACCGGGGAGCTGTTTTTT.

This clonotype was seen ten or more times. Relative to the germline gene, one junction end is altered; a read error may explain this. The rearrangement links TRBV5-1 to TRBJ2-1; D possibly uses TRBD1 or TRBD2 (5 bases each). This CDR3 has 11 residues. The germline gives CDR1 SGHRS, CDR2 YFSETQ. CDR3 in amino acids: CASREGSRGVF. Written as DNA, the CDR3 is TGCGCCAGCAGAGAAGGCTCGAGGGGAGTCTTC.

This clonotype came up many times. Here the CDR3 reads CASSFEGEAFF. CDR3 in DNA: TGTGCCAGCAGTTTCGAGGGTGAAGCTTTCTTT. The chain couples TRBV27 to TRBJ1-1; D call uncertain. This CDR3 spans 11 amino acids. Trimming pared 3 bases from V and 7 bases from J, leaving 6 bases between. Germline lookup yields CDR1 MNHEY and CDR2 SMNVEV (reference sequence).

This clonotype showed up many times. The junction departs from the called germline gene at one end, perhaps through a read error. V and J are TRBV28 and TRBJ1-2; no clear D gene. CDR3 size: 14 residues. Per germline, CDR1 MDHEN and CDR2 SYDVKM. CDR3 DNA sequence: TGTGCCAGCAGTTTAGGTTATACTAACTATGGCAACACCTTC. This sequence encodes CASSLGYTNYGNTF.